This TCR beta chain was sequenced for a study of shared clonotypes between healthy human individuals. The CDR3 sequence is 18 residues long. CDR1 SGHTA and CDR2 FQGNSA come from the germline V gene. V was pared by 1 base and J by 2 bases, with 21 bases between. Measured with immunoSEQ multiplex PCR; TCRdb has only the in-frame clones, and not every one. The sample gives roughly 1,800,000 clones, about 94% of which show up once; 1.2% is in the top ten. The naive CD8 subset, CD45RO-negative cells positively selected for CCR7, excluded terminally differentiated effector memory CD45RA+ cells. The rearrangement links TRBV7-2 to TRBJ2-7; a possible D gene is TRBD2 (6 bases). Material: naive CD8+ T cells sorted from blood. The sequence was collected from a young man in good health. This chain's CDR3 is CASSLGPAGTSITYEQYF. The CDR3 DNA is TGTGCCAGCAGCTTAGGACCCGCCGGGACTTCTATTACCTACGAGCAGTACTTC.